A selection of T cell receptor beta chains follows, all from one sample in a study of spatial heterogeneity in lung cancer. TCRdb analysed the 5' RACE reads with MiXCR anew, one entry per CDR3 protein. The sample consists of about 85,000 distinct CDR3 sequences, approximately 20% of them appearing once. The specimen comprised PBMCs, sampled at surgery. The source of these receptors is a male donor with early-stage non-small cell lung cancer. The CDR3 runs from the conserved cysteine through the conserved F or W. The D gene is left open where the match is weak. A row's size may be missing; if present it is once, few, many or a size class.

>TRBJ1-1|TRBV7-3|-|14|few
TGTGCCAGCAGCTTAAATCCCCGGAACACTGAAGCTTTCTTT
CASSLNPRNTEAFF
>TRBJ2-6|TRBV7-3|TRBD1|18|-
TGTGCCAGCAGCTTAAGGCAGGGGGCGATCCCTGGGGCCAACGTCCTGACTTTC
CASSLRQGAIPGANVLTF
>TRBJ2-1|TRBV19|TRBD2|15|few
TGTGCCAGTAGTATGGTAGCGGGAGTGAACAATGAGCAGTTCTTC
CASSMVAGVNNEQFF
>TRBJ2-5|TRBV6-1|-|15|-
TGTGCCAGCAGTGAGGAGGAGAGCGGGCTGGAGACCCAGTACTTC
CASSEEESGLETQYF
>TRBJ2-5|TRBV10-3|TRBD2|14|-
TGTGCCTCGGGACTAGCGGGAGGAAAAGAGACCCAGTACTTC
CASGLAGGKETQYF
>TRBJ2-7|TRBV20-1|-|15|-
TGCAGTGCTAGACCCCGGGTGTCCTACAGCTACGAGCAGTACTTC
CSARPRVSYSYEQYF
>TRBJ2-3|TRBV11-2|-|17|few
TGTGCCAGCAGCTACGGACGGACAAAGTCGGGCACAGATACGCAGTATTTT
CASSYGRTKSGTDTQYF
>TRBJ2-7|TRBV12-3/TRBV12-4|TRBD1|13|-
TGTGCCAGCAGTGGCGGGACAGGTCGCGAGCAGTACTTC
CASSGGTGREQYF
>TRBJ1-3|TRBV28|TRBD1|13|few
TGTGCCAGCAGAGACAGGGCTGGAAACACCATATATTTT
CASRDRAGNTIYF
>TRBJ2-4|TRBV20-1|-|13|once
TGCAGTGCAACGGACAGCCGCCCGGGGATTCAGTACTTC
CSATDSRPGIQYF
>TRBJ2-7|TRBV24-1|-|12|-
TGTGCCACCGGGGGCCGTGGCTACGAGCAGTACTTC
CATGGRGYEQYF
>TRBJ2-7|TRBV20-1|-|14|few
TGCAGTGCTAGCGCCGGGACGGGCGGCTACGAGCAGTACTTC
CSASAGTGGYEQYF
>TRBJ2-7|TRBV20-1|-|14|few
TGCAGTGCTAGACCCCCCGGATTGGCCTACGAGCAGTACTTC
CSARPPGLAYEQYF
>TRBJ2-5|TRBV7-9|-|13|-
TGTGCCAGCAGCTTAGCAGGCGCGGAGACCCAGTACTTC
CASSLAGAETQYF
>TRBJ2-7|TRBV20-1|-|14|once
TGCAGTGCTATCGGAAGGGCGGGGTCCGGGGAGCAGTACTTC
CSAIGRAGSGEQYF
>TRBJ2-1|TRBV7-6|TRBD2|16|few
TGTGCCAGCAGCTTAGGACTAGCGGGAGGCTACAATGAGCAGTTCTTC
CASSLGLAGGYNEQFF
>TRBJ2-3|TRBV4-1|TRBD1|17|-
TGCGCCAGCAGCCAAGACCCCCAGGGGGCGCAGACAGATACGCAGTATTTT
CASSQDPQGAQTDTQYF